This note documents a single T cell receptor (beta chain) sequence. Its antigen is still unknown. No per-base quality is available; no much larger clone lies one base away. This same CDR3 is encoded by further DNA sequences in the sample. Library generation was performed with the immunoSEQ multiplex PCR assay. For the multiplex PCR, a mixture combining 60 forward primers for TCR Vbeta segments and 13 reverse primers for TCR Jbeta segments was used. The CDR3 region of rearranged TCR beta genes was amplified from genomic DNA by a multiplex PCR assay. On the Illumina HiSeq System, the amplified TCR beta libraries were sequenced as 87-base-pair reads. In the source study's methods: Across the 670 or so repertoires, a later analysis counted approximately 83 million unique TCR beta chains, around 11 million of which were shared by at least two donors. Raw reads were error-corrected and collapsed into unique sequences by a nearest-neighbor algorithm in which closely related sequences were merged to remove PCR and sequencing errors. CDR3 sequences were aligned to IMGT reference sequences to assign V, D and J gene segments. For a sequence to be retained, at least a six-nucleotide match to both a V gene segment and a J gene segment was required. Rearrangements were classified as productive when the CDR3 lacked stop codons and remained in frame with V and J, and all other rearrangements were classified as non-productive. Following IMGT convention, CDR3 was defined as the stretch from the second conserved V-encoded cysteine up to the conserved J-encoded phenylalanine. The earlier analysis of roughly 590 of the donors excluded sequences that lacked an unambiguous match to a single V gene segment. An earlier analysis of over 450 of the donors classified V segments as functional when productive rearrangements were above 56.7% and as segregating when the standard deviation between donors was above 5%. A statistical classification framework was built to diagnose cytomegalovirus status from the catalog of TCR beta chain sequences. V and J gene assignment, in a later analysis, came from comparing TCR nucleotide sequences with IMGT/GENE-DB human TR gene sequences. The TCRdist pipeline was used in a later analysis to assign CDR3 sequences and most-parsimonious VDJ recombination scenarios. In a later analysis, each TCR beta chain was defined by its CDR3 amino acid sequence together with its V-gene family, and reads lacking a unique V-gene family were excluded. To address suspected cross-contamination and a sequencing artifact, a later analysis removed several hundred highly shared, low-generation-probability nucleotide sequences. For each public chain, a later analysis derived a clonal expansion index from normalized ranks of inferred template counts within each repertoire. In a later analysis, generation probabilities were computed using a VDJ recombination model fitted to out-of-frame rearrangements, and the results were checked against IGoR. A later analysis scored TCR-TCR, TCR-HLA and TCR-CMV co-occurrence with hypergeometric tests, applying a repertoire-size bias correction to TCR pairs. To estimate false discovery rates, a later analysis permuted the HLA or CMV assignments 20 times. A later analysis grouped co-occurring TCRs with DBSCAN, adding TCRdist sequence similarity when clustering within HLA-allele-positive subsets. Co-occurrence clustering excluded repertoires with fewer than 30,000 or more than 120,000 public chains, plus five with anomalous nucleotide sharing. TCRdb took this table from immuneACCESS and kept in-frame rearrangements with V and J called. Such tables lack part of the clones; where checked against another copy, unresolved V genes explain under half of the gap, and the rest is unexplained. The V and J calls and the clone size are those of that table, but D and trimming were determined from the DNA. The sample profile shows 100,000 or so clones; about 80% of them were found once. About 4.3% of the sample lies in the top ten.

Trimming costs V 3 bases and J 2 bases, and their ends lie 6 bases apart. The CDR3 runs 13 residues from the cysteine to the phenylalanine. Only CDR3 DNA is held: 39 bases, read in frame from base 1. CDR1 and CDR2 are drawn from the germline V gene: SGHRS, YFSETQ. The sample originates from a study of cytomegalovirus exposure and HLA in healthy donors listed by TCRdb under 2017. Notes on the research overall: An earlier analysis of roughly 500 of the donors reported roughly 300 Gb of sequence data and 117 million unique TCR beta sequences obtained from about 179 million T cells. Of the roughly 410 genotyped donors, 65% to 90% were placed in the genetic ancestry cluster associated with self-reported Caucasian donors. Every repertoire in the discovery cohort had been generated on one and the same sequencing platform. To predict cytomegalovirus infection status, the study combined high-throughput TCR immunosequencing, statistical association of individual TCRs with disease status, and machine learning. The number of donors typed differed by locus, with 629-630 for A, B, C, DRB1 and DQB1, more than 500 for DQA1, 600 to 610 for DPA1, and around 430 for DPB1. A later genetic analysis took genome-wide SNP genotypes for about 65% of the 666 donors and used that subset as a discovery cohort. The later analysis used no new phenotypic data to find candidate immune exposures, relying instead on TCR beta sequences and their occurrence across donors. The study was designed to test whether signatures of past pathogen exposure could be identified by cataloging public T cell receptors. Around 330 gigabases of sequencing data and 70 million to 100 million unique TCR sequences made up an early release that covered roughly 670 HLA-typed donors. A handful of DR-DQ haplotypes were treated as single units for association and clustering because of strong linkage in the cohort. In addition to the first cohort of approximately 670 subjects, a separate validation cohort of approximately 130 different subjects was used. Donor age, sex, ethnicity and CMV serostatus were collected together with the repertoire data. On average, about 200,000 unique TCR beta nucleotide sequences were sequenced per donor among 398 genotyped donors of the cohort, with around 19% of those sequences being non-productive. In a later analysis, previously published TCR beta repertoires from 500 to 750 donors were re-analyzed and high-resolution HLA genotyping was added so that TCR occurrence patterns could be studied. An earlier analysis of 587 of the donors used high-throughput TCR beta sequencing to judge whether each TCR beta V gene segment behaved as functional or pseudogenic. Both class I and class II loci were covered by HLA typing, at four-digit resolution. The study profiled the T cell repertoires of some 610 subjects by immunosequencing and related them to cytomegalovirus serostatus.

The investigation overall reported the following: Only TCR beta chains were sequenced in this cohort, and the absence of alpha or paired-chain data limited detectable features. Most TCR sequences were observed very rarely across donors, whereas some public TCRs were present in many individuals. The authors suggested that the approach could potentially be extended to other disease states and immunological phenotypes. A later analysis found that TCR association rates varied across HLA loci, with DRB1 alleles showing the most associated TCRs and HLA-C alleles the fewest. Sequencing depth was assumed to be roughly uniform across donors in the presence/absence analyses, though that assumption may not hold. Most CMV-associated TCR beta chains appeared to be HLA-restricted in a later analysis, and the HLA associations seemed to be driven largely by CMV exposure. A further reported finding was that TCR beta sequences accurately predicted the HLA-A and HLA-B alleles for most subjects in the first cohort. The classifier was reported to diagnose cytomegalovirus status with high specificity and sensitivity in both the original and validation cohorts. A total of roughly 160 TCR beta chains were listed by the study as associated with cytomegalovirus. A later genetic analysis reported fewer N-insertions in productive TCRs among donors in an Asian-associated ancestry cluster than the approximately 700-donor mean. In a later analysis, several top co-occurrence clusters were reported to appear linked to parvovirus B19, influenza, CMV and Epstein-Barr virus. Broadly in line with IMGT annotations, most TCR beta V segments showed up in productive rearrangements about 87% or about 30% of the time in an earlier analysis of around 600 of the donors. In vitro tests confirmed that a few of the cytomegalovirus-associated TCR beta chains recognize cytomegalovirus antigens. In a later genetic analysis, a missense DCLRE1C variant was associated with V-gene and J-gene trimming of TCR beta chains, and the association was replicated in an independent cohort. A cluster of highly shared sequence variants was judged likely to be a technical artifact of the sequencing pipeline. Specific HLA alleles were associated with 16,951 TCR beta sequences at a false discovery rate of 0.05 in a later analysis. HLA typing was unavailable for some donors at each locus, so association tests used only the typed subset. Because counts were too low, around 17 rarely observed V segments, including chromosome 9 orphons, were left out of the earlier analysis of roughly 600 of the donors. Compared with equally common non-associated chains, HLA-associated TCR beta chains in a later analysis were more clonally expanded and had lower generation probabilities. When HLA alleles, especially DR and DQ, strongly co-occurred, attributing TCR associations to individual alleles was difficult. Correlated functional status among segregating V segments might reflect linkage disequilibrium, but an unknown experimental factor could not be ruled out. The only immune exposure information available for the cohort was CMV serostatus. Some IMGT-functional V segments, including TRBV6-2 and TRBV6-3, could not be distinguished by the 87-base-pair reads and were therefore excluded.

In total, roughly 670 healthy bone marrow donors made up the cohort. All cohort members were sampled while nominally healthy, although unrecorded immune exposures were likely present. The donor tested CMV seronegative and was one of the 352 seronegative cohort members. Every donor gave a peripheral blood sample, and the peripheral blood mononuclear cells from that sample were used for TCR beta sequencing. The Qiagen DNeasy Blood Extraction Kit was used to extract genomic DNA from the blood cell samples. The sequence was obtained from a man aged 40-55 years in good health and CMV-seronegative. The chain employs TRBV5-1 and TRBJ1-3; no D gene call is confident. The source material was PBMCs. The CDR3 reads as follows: CASSSEAGNTIYF. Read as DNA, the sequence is TGCGCCAGCAGCTCTGAGGCTGGAAACACCATATATTTT.